This T cell receptor beta chain originates from a study of CD8+ T cells in alopecia areata. Study information: Those treated were given oral tofacitinib at 5 to 10 mg twice daily. Overall study results and limits: Possibly because of HLA-related factors, TCR sharing was less clear across patients than in mice.

The study team obtained lesional scalp punch biopsies and peripheral blood from alopecia areata patients. CD4+ and CD8+ T cells were sorted from PBMCs stained for CD3, CD4 and CD8. As for this clone: Its antigen is not known.

After isolation, RNA underwent reverse transcription to generate cDNA as the sequencing template. Some clones are missing from TCRdb's copy, which holds only in-frame ones; the method was immunoSEQ multiplex PCR. The profile shows some 95,000 clones, about 45% of them singletons. CDR3 length equals 11 residues. V lost 2 bases and J lost 4, with 6 bases in between. CDR1 is GTSNPN and CDR2 is SVGIG in the germline V gene (reference sequence). The TCR comes from a human donor with alopecia areata. Sequencing was done on a sample of CD4+ T cells sorted from blood. The rearrangement links TRBV30 to TRBJ2-7, with D unclear. DNA for the CDR3: TGTGCCTGGAGTTCCGTATACGAGCAGTACTTC. Amino acid sequence: CAWSSVYEQYF.